The present entry profiles one T cell receptor (beta chain) with its context. PCR was performed using 60 Vbeta and 13 Jbeta primers. Profiled with immunoSEQ multiplex PCR; TCRdb holds only in-frame clones, not every one. The clone table shows around 80,000 clones, with the ten largest holding about 5%. The data were obtained in a study of cytomegalovirus exposure and HLA in healthy donors. Looked up from germline, CDR1 is SGHVS and CDR2 is FNYEAQ. Trimming pared 1 base from V and 4 bases from J, leaving 10 bases between. This CDR3 comprises 14 residues. Healthy bone marrow donors made up the cohort. This chain connects TRBV7-6 to TRBJ1-2; D ambiguous. The sample consisted of PBMCs. The source is a man aged 35 to 55 in good health and CMV-seronegative. CDR3 region: CASSLGPTGYGYTF. CDR3 nucleotides: TGTGCCAGCAGCTTAGGGCCCACGGGCTATGGCTACACCTTC.